This T cell receptor (beta chain) is from a study of blood T cell repertoires in COVID-19. Study-wide background: Samples representing acute and convalescent COVID-19 were sourced from the United States, Italy and Spain. Sample material is recorded as cDNA or gDNA derived from T cells, B-cell-depleted T cells, or PBMCs.

The authors' processing: Estimates of nucleated cell counts were drawn from the amplification of reference gene primers. Libraries were prepared by immunoSEQ multiplex PCR; TCRdb keeps only in-frame clonotypes and omits some of them. The V and J calls and clone size come from that table; D and trimming were worked out from the DNA. Of 250,000 or so clones in the sample, around 83% were seen once. V was cut by 3 bases and J by 11 bases, with 17 bases left in between. CDR1 SGHAT and CDR2 FQNNGV come from the germline V gene. This CDR3 has 14 amino acids. V usage is TRBV11-2 and J usage is TRBJ2-4, with no clear D. The TCR was taken from a young man who had recovered from COVID-19. The material sequenced was peripheral blood. CDR3 sequence (DNA): TGTGCCAGCAGCTTTAGTATCAGGTTGGCCCTTCAGTACTTC. Amino acids: CASSFSIRLALQYF.